This T cell receptor beta chain was sequenced during a study of cytomegalovirus exposure and HLA in healthy donors. Study context: Of about 390 genotyped donors, roughly 81% grouped in the Caucasian-associated ancestry cluster.

Study-level results: Later on, analysis showed that most CMV-associated TCR beta chains appeared to be HLA-restricted.

The CDR3 length is 16 residues. V lost 4 bases and J lost 0, with 10 bases in between. Looked up from germline, CDR1 is KGHSH and CDR2 is LQKENI. A word on this clone: No antigen is known for it.

In the PCR, 60 Vbeta and 13 Jbeta primers were used. TCRdb keeps only in-frame clones here, not all; method: immunoSEQ multiplex PCR. The profile shows roughly 220,000 clones, 65% to 75% of them singletons. The clonotype comes from a woman in her 30s in good health and CMV-seronegative. Material for sequencing was PBMCs. The V gene is TRBV18, the J gene TRBJ1-6, with D possibly being TRBD1 (5 bases). CDR3 bases: TGTGCCAGCTCACAGAGACAGAGCTCCTATAATTCACCCCTCCACTTT. Translating gives CASSQRQSSYNSPLHF.